The next 24 T cell receptor beta chains were all read from a single sample in a study of tumor-infiltrating lymphocytes in primary liver carcinoma. Unsorted bulk tissue of about 19-33 mg yielded co-extracted RNA and DNA. TCR beta cDNA was made from 500 ng total RNA with a constant-region primer. For TCR beta, libraries were produced by three nested multiplex PCR rounds using slightly modified ARM-PCR. TRBV1-TRBV30 forward primers and a C-beta reverse primer were used in the first two PCR rounds, which each ran for ten to eleven cycles. TCRdb re-called the multiplex PCR reads through MiXCR, storing one row per CDR3 protein. The table records around 54,000 distinct CDR3 sequences, about 70% of them present only once. The specimen sequenced was liver tumor tissue from sampling region 2. The subset here: tumor region T2, inferior pole. These receptors were taken from a man aged 35-49 years with primary liver carcinoma and hepatitis B virus infection.

In this sample, this clonotype turned up many times. This rearrangement joins TRBV6-1 to TRBJ1-1; no definite D call. From germline, CDR1 is MNHNS and CDR2 SASEGT. Trimming stripped 1 base from V and 2 bases from J, with 11 bases between. The CDR3 length is 15 residues. This CDR3 reads CASSEGAGANTEAFF. Written as DNA, the CDR3 is TGTGCCAGCAGTGAAGGGGCAGGAGCCAACACTGAAGCTTTCTTT.

V usage is TRBV5-4 and J usage is TRBJ2-1; no clear D. The CDR3 extends over 16 amino acids. Trimming left V 2 bases short and J 1 base short, with 13 bases between. Germline lookup yields CDR1 SGHNT and CDR2 YYREEE (reference sequence). Here the CDR3 DNA reads TGTGCCAGCAGCTTAAGGAAAACGGCTTCCTACAATGAGCAGTTCTTC. Its protein product is CASSLRKTASYNEQFF.

Comments on this clonotype: Sequence at one end of the junction differs from germline and may be a read error. V gene TRBV12-3 or TRBV12-4 combines with J gene TRBJ2-5; D tentatively reads TRBD1 or TRBD2 (7 bases each). The CDR3 length is 14 residues. CDR3 loop: CASSLSSQGGTQYF. As DNA, the CDR3 is TGTGCCAGCAGTTTATCCTCTCAGGGGGGGACCCAATACTTC.

Concerning this clonotype: At one end, the junction sequence differs from germline, possibly due to a read error. The rearrangement joins TRBV6-5 to TRBJ1-4; no clear D gene. The CDR3 totals 14 residues. From germline, CDR1 is MNHEY and CDR2 SVGAGI. CDR3 protein: CASSYSGRSAKPFF. The CDR3, as DNA: TGTGCCAGCAGTTACTCGGGTCGGTCTGCAAAACCGTTTTTT.

As concerns this clonotype: The conserved closing phenylalanine or tryptophan is absent in this CDR3, likely reflecting a read error. This rearrangement joins TRBV12-3 or TRBV12-4 to TRBJ1-1; D is undetermined. This CDR3 is 13 amino acids long. The CDR3 is CANSFAPDTEAFL. The CDR3 DNA reads as TGTGCCAACAGTTTCGCACCAGACACTGAAGCTTTCTTA.

Concerning this clonotype itself: The CDR3 end shows no conserved phenylalanine or tryptophan, and so a read error is likely. The V and J genes are TRBV11-2 and TRBJ2-7; D is unclear. CDR1 SGHAT and CDR2 FQNNGV come from the germline V gene. This CDR3 region has 14 residues. This chain's CDR3 is CVSSLQLTSYEQYS. In DNA, the CDR3 is TGTGTCAGCAGCTTACAACTTACTTCCTACGAGCAGTACTCC.

Note on this clonotype: The CDR3 ends on some other residue instead of the conserved phenylalanine or tryptophan, so this is likely a read error. This chain joins TRBV11-3 and TRBJ2-3; D is possibly TRBD1 (6 bases). The CDR3 runs to 12 residues. V shed 1 base and J shed 8 bases, with 7 bases lying between them. The V gene's germline CDR1 is SGHNT and CDR2 YENEEA. The CDR3 loop is CASSLAGATQYL. DNA for the CDR3: TGTGCCAGCAGCTTAGCAGGGGCTACGCAGTATTTG.

A word on this clonotype: No conserved phenylalanine or tryptophan is present at the end of the CDR3, so a read error is the likely explanation. This chain uses TRBV12-3 or TRBV12-4 with TRBJ2-3; 8 bases agree with TRBD1. The CDR3 contains 15 residues. Trimming cost V 6 bases and J 3 bases; bases outside gene matches: 8. The chain's CDR3 is CASRPPGGETDTQYL. The CDR3 region has the DNA TGTGCCAGCAGGCCCCCAGGGGGCGAAACAGATACGCAGTATTTG.

This clonotype was picked up one time. A read error may account for a junction end that differs from germline. The V call is TRBV4-1, the J call TRBJ2-2; perhaps D is TRBD1 or TRBD2 (5 bases each). The CDR3 contains 14 residues. Germline loops: CDR1 MGHRA, CDR2 YSYEKL. CDR3 sequence reads: CVSSPPQGSGELVF. The CDR3 DNA sequence: TGCGTCAGCAGCCCCCCCCAGGGATCCGGGGAGCTGGTTTTT.

As concerns this clonotype: The junction departs from the called germline gene at one end, perhaps through a read error. This chain connects TRBV12-3 or TRBV12-4 to TRBJ2-1; D is possibly TRBD2 (6 bases). There are 13 residues in the CDR3. CDR3 residues: CACSWIADNEQFF. The DNA of the CDR3 is TGTGCCTGCAGCTGGATAGCGGACAATGAGCAGTTCTTC.

As for this clonotype: The final CDR3 position lacks the conserved phenylalanine or tryptophan, pointing to a likely read error. V gene TRBV4-2 combines with J gene TRBJ1-1; possibly TRBD1 for D (6 bases). V lost 4 bases, J lost 5 bases, and 14 bases lay in between. Germline loops: CDR1 LGHNA, CDR2 YNFKEQ. This CDR3 comprises 14 residues. CDR3 amino acids: CASSLDRTVTEAFL. CDR3 nucleotides: TGTGCCAGCAGCCTAGATCGGACAGTGACTGAAGCTTTCCTT.

In its sample, this clonotype was seen once. At one end the junction does not follow the germline gene, possibly because of a read error. V gene TRBV5-8 combines with J gene TRBJ2-5; possibly TRBD1 for D (7 bases). CDR3 length equals 17 residues. CDR1 and CDR2 (germline): SGHTS, YDEGEE. CDR3 sequence (DNA): TGTGCCAACAGCTCGGGGCGGGACAGCTTTCTTCAAGAGACCCAGTACTTC. As protein: CANSSGRDSFLQETQYF.

A note on this clonotype: Germline and junction disagree at one end, which may indicate a read error. J is TRBJ2-3 and V is TRBV6-2 or TRBV6-3, with D possibly matching TRBD1 (6 bases). Looked up from germline, CDR1 is MNHEY and CDR2 is SVGEGT. The CDR3 runs to 15 residues. The CDR3 sequence: CASSYLGQNTDTEYF. In DNA form, the CDR3 reads TGTGCCAGCAGTTACCTAGGACAGAACACAGATACGGAGTATTTT.

Ten or more counts support this clonotype. The chain is built from TRBV6-1 and TRBJ2-7; D unclear. The CDR3 is made up of 12 amino acids. Trimming removed 2 bases at V and 1 base at J, with 3 bases between. Germline V CDR1 and CDR2: MNHNS, SASEGT. The CDR3 nucleotides are TGTGCCAGCAGTGAACAGTCCTACGAGCAGTACTTC. Its translation is CASSEQSYEQYF.

In the case of this clonotype: This clone may be a read error of a much larger clone one base away. J is TRBJ1-2 and V is TRBV21-1; the table's TRBD1 call for D was not verified on the DNA. TRBV21-1 is flagged as a pseudogene. The length of the CDR3 is 15 residues. CDR3 sequence (DNA): TGTGCCAGCAGCAAAGGGAGACAGGGCTCGGAGGGCTACACCTTC. It encodes CASSKGRQGSEGYTF.

The chain combines TRBV19 with TRBJ2-1, with 10 bases matching TRBD1. The ends lost 8 bases at V and 7 bases at J; junction bases unmatched: 8. The CDR3 covers 14 residues. Germline V CDR1 and CDR2: LNHDA, SQIVND (reference sequence). The CDR3 region is CASLGTGAGNEQFF. The CDR3 coding sequence is TGTGCCAGTCTTGGGACAGGGGCCGGGAATGAGCAGTTCTTC.

This clonotype showed up just a few times. One base away lies a much larger clone, so this may be a sequencing read error. This sequence joins TRBV10-3 and TRBJ1-2, with D unclear. CDR3 length: 14 residues. Germline CDR1 and CDR2: ENHRY and SYGVKD. The CDR3 here is CAIRDAGSFYGYSF. The CDR3 DNA follows: TGTGCCATCAGAGACGCCGGGTCCTTCTATGGCTACAGCTTC.

As for this clonotype: An end of the junction differs from the germline gene, which may be a read error. The chain recombines TRBV12-3 or TRBV12-4 with TRBJ1-1; tentative D call: TRBD1 (6 bases). The CDR3 extends over 17 amino acids. CDR3: CSSSSTWGTSMNTEAFF. CDR3 nucleotide sequence: TGTTCCAGCAGTTCAACCTGGGGGACATCAATGAACACTGAAGCTTTCTTT.

This clonotype came up a few times. A much more abundant neighbour one base away suggests this may be a read error. The conserved closing phenylalanine or tryptophan is absent in this CDR3, likely reflecting a read error. The rearrangement links TRBV10-3 to TRBJ2-7; no firm D call. CDR1 and CDR2 from the germline V gene are ENHRY and SYGVKD. The CDR3 covers 12 residues. This CDR3 reads CASLGSGNEQYL. The CDR3 DNA reads as TGTGCTTCCCTCGGGTCTGGGAACGAGCAGTACCTC.

This clonotype was seen many times. This chain uses TRBV4-1 with TRBJ1-2; no reliable D call. CDR1 is MGHRA, CDR2 YSYEKL, per germline. This CDR3 spans 16 amino acids. Between the trimmed V and J ends, which lost 0 bases and 8 bases, there was a span of 19 bases. The CDR3: CASSQELGRPSGGYTF. CDR3 DNA sequence: TGCGCCAGCAGCCAAGAACTAGGACGTCCATCAGGAGGCTACACCTTC.

Only one count was recorded for this clonotype. Compared with germline, one end of the junction differs, possibly owing to a read error. The DNA for the CDR3 is TGTGCCAGCAGTTACGGACGGCAGGGGATACTCAAGAACACTGAAGCTTTTTTC. Translation: CASSYGRQGILKNTEAFF. This sequence joins TRBV6-5 and TRBJ1-1; possibly TRBD1 for D (6 bases). Per the germline V gene, CDR1 is MNHEY and CDR2 is SVGAGI. This CDR3 comprises 18 residues.

To note about this clonotype: A much larger clone lies a single base off, so this may be a read error. This rearrangement joins TRBV28 to TRBJ2-3; 8 positions match TRBD1. The CDR3 is made up of 14 amino acids. Germline CDR1 reads MDHEN; CDR2 reads SYDVKM. Unmatched junction bases numbered 5, after V lost 8 bases and J lost 1 base. The DNA for the CDR3 is TGTGCCAGCTGTAAGGGACAGGGCACAGATACGCAGTATTTT. It specifies CASCKGQGTDTQYF.

V and J are TRBV19 and TRBJ2-5; the D is unclear. V lost 5 bases and J 1 base, leaving 8 bases between the germline ends. The germline CDR1 and CDR2 sequences are LNHDA and SQIVND (reference sequence). The CDR3 totals 13 residues. As DNA, the CDR3 is TGTGCCAGTAGTCTTTTTCCCCAAGAGACCCAGTACTTC. Its protein is CASSLFPQETQYF.

In regard to this clonotype: A much larger clone lies one base from this, so it may be a read error. This rearrangement joins TRBV6-5 to TRBJ1-5, with TRBD1 identical over 8 bases. The germline gives CDR1 MNHEY, CDR2 SVGAGI. The CDR3 extends over 13 amino acids. In DNA, the CDR3 is TGTGCCACCAGTCCGGACAGGGCTCAGCCCCAGCATTTT. Its protein is CATSPDRAQPQHF.